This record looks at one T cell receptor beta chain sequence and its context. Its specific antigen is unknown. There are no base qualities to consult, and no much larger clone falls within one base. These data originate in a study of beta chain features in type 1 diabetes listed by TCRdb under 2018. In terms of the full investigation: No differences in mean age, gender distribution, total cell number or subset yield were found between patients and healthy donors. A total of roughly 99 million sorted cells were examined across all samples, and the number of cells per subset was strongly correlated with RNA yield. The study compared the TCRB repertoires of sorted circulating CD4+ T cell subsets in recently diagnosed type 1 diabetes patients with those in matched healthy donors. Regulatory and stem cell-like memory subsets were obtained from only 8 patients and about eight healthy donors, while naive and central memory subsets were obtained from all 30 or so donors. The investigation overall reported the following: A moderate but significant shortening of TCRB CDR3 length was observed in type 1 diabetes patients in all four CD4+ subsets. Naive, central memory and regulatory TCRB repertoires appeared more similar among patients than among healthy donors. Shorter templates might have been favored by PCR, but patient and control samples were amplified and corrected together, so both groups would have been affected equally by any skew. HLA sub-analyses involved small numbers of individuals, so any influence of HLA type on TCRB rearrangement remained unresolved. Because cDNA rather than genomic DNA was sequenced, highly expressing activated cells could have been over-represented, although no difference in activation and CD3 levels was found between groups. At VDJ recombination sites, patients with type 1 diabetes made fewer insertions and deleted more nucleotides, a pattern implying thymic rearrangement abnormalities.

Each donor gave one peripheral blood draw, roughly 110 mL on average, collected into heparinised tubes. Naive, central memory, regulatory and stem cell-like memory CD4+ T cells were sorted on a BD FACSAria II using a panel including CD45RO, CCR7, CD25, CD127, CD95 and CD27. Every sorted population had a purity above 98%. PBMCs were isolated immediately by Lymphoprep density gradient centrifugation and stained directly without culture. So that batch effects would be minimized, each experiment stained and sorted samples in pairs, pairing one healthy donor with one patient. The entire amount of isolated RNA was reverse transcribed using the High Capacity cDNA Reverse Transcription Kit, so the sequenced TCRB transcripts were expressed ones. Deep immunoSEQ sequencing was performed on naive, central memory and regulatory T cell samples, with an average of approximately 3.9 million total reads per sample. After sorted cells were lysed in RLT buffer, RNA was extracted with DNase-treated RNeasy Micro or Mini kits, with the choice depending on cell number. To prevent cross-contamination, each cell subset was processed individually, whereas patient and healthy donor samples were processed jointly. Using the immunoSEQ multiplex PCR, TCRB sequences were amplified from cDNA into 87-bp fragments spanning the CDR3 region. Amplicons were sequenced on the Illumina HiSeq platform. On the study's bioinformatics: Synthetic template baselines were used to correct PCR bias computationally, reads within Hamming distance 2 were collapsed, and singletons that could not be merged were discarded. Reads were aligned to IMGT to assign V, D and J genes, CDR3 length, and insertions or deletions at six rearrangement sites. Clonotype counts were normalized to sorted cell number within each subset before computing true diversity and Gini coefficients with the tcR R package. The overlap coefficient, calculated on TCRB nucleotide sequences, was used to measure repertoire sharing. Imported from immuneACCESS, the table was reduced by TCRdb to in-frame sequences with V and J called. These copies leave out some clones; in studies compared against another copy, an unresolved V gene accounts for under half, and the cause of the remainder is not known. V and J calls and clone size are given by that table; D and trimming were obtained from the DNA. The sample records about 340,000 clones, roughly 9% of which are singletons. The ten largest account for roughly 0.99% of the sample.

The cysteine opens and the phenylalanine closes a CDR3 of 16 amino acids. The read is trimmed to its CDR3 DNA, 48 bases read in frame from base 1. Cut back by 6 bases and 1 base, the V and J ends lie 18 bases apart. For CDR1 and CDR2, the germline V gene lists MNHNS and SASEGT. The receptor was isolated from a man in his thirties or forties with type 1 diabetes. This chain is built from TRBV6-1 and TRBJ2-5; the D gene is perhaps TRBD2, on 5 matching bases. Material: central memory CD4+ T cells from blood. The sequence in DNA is TGTGCCAGCAGCGAAAACAGCGGATGGATCCAAGAGACCCAGTACTTC. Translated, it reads CASSENSGWIQETQYF.